The TCR beta chain under discussion was sequenced for a study of shared clonotypes between healthy human individuals. Study-level background: With ages of 18 to 49, the donors were a couple of women and a few men.

For every subset, genomic DNA was evenly distributed across several immunoSEQ plates. Sequencing was performed with immunoSEQ multiplex PCR; in TCRdb, only in-frame clones are kept and a portion is missing. This sample has 550,000 to 700,000 clones; about three quarters occur once, and the top ten carry roughly 2%. About this clone itself: Antigen: not known.

CDR3 length: 18 residues. Germline-derived CDR1 and CDR2 are LGHNA and YNFKEQ. Trimming pared 0 bases from V and 1 base from J, leaving 18 bases between. Study results and caveats: Apart from blood, nothing was sampled; tissue repertoires likely differ. The naive CD4 repertoires of several donors were compared, and roughly 5% of clonotypes were shared.

Sequenced material: memory CD4+ T cells sorted from blood. The subset here: CD45RA-negative fraction. The gene calls are TRBV4-2 and TRBJ1-1; D unclear. This TCR was recovered from a woman in her twenties or thirties in good health. CDR3 DNA: TGTGCCAGCAGCCAAGATTCTTGGGCCCGCTTCCAGAACACTGAAGCTTTCTTT. This sequence encodes CASSQDSWARFQNTEAFF.